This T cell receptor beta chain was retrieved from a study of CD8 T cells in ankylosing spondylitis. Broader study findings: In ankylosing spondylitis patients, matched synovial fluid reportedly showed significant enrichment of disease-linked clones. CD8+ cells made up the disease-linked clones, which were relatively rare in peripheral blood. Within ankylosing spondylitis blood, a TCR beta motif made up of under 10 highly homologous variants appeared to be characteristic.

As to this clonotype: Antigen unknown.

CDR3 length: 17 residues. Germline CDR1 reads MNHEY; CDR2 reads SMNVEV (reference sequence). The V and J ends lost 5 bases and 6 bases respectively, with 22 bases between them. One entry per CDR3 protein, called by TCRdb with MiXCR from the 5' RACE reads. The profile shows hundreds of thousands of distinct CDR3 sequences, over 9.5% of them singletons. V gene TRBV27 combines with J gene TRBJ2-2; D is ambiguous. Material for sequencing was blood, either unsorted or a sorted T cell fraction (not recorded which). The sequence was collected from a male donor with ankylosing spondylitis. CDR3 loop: CASSPYFSGGGAGELFF. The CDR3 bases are TGTGCCAGCAGTCCGTACTTCTCAGGTGGTGGGGCCGGGGAGCTGTTTTTT.